This TCR beta chain emerged from a study of OX40 agonist ivuxolimab in advanced cancers. Here immunoSEQ multiplex PCR was the method, and the copy in TCRdb shows in-frame clones only, minus some. The data show about 94,000 clones, around 86% seen once. The table lists this clone with a count of one. This CDR3 spans 15 amino acids. CDR1 and CDR2 (germline): MGHRA, YSYEKL. The V gene end was trimmed by 3 bases and the J gene end by 2 bases; junction bases not matched to a gene: 6. The specimen comprised CD4+ or CD8+ T cells sorted from blood, sampled in a trial of the OX40 agonist ivuxolimab. The source is an adult with an advanced solid tumor such as melanoma, head and neck, liver or kidney cancer. This sequence joins TRBV4-1 and TRBJ2-7, with 8 bases matching TRBD1. As DNA, the CDR3 is TGCGCCAGCAGCCATCCTCAGGGGGCCACCTACGAGCAGTACTTC. Amino acids: CASSHPQGATYEQYF.